This T cell receptor (beta chain) comes out of a study of CD8+CD57+ T cells in acquired aplastic anemia. Remarks on this clonotype: Just one base apart from a much larger clone, this may be a read error.

The patients chosen for sequencing had shown expansion of CD8+CD57+ cells (detected by flow cytometry). The germline gives CDR1 SGHRS, CDR2 YFSETQ. This CDR3 has 15 residues. Genomic DNA, the template, was used for profiling of the TCR beta VDJ and CDR3. TCRdb re-analysed the reads in MiXCR, keeping a single row per CDR3 protein. Found here are 200,000 or so distinct CDR3 sequences, more than 45% of them singletons; the top ten hold about 9.5%. Sequencing input: sorted CD4+, CD8+, or CD8+CD57+ T cells (not recorded which) from PBMCs. This sequence joins TRBV5-1 and TRBJ2-1; 7 bases fit TRBD2. This sequence originates from a human donor with aplastic anemia. The CDR3 here is CAGSGTASGVGEQFF. DNA for the CDR3: TGCGCCGGCAGCGGGACGGCTAGTGGTGTGGGTGAGCAGTTCTTC.